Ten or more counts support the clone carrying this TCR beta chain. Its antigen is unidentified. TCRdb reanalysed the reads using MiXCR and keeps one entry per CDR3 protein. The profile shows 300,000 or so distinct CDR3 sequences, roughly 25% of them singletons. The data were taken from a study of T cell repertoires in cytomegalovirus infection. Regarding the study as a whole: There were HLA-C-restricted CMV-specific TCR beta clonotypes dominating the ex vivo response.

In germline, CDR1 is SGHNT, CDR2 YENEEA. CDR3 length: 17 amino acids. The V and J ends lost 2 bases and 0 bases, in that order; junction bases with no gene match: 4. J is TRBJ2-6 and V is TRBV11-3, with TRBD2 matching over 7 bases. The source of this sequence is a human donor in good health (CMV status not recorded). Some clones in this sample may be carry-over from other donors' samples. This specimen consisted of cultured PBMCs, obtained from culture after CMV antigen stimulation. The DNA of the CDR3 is TGTGCCAGCAGCTTAAGAAGGACTAGCTCTGGGGCCAACGTCCTGACTTTC. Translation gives CASSLRRTSSGANVLTF.